The 23 T cell receptor beta chains below all came from one sample that was sequenced in a study of blood T cell repertoires in COVID-19. Generated by immunoSEQ multiplex PCR, the TCRdb table keeps only in-frame clones and is missing some. The sample lists a few hundred thousand clones, 89% seen once, with more than 0.95% in the top ten. Sequencing was carried out using peripheral blood. These TCRs come from a man aged 40-55 years with acute or convalescent COVID-19.

J is TRBJ2-7 and V is TRBV9; no firm D call. Per germline, CDR1 SGDLS and CDR2 YYNGEE. V lost 3 bases to trimming and J lost 7 bases, with 11 bases between them. The CDR3 consists of 12 residues. The CDR3 nucleotides read TGTGCCAGCAGCGAGAGACTGGCGGAGCAGTACTTC. It encodes CASSERLAEQYF.

V is TRBV7-6 and J is TRBJ2-1; perhaps TRBD2 as D (5 bases). V was trimmed by 3 bases and J by 6 bases, leaving 9 bases between them. CDR3 size: 13 residues. Germline V gives CDR1 SGHVS, CDR2 FNYEAQ. The DNA for the CDR3 is TGTGCCAGCAGCTTTTCGGGATCCAATGAGCAGTTCTTC. It codes for CASSFSGSNEQFF.

The chain is built from TRBV11-2 and TRBJ2-7; 7 bases are a match to TRBD2. The CDR3 totals 13 residues. With 2 bases clipped from V and 4 bases from J, the junction kept 2 bases outside the gene matches. Germline V gives CDR1 SGHAT, CDR2 FQNNGV. Here the CDR3 DNA reads TGTGCCAGCAGCTTATCCGGGGGGTACGAGCAGTACTTC. This codes for CASSLSGGYEQYF.

Worth noting for this clone: Within the sample, other DNA sequences also encode this same CDR3. The chain recombines TRBV27 with TRBJ2-7; 9 bases are a match to TRBD1. The CDR3 runs 16 residues. The junction had 8 bases not matched to a gene; V was cut back by 3 bases and J by 2 bases. The germline V gene has CDR1 MNHEY and CDR2 SMNVEV (reference sequence). The DNA for the CDR3 is TGTGCCAGCAGTTTCGACCAGACAGGGGGACCCTACGAGCAGTACTTC. This codes for CASSFDQTGGPYEQYF.

The rearrangement joins TRBV28 to TRBJ1-1, with D possibly being TRBD1 (6 bases). Germline V gene data show CDR1 as MDHEN and CDR2 as SYDVKM. Trimming shortened V by 4 bases and J by 5 bases, and 20 bases separated the two germline ends. The CDR3 consists of 16 residues. The CDR3 loop reads CASSSATPGAGTEAFF. CDR3 sequence (DNA): TGTGCCAGCAGTTCCGCTACCCCAGGGGCTGGTACTGAAGCTTTCTTT.

This chain uses TRBV12-3 or TRBV12-4 with TRBJ2-7, with a tentative D call TRBD1 (5 bases). CDR3 length: 13 residues. V was pared by 7 bases and J by 2 bases, with 12 bases between. The CDR3 nucleotides read TGTGCCAGCACCCCAGGGAACACCTACGAGCAGTACTTC. It is translated as CASTPGNTYEQYF.

This sequence joins TRBV5-8 and TRBJ1-1; D is undetermined. Between the trimmed V and J ends, which lost 4 bases and 3 bases, there was a span of 16 bases. The CDR3 consists of 15 residues. Germline V gives CDR1 SGHTS, CDR2 YDEGEE. In DNA, the CDR3 is TGTGCCAGCAGCACCTCCTACGCCGTTGACACTGAAGCTTTCTTT. Its protein is CASSTSYAVDTEAFF.

The chain links TRBV6-2 or TRBV6-3 to TRBJ1-2; the match to TRBD1 covers 8 bases. The CDR3 runs to 16 residues. With V trimmed by 2 bases and J by 3 bases, 8 bases remained unmatched. Germline CDR1 is MNHEY and CDR2 is SVGEGT. The CDR3 region is CASSYRRGREDYGYTF. CDR3 sequence (DNA): TGTGCCAGCAGTTACCGCAGGGGGCGTGAAGACTATGGCTACACCTTC.

V and J are TRBV6-5 and TRBJ2-7; possible D gene TRBD1, 5 bases. There are 13 residues in the CDR3. Trimming stripped 8 bases from V and 3 bases from J, with 14 bases between. In germline, CDR1 is MNHEY, CDR2 SVGAGI. The CDR3 loop is CASAWGRFYEQYF. Here the CDR3 DNA reads TGTGCCAGCGCCTGGGGCAGATTCTACGAGCAGTACTTC.

The chain is built from TRBV7-9 and TRBJ2-7; D may be TRBD1 (5 bases). V was clipped by 1 base and J by 4 bases, with 23 bases between them. This CDR3 comprises 18 residues. CDR1 is SEHNR, CDR2 FQNEAQ, per germline (reference sequence). The CDR3 reads CASSLVGQGSAIAYEQYF. The CDR3 DNA sequence: TGTGCCAGCAGCTTAGTAGGACAAGGTTCAGCTATCGCGTACGAGCAGTACTTC.

This sequence joins TRBV28 and TRBJ2-7, with 11 bases matching TRBD1. Germline V CDR1 and CDR2: MDHEN, SYDVKM. The CDR3 length is 16 residues. V was pared by 2 bases and J by 4 bases, with 7 bases of the junction left unmatched. This CDR3 is CASSLEGDRGRYEQYF. The CDR3 nucleotides read TGTGCCAGCAGTTTAGAGGGGGACAGGGGGAGGTACGAGCAGTACTTC.

CDR3 region: CASSSPGLQPQHF. In DNA, the CDR3 is TGTGCCAGTAGCTCCCCGGGATTGCAGCCCCAGCATTTT. J is TRBJ1-5 and V is TRBV19; no definite D call. CDR3 size: 13 residues. Trimming removed 6 bases at V and 7 bases at J, with 13 bases between. Germline V gives CDR1 LNHDA, CDR2 SQIVND (reference sequence).

J is TRBJ2-7 and V is TRBV6-5; D is possibly TRBD1 (6 bases). This CDR3 contains 14 residues. Germline-derived CDR1 and CDR2 are MNHEY and SVGAGI. With 6 bases removed from V and 4 bases from J, the gap between germline ends came to 16 bases. CDR3 coding DNA: TGTGCCAGCAGGTACGGGACAACCTTTTACGAGCAGTACTTC. This encodes CASRYGTTFYEQYF.

The V and J genes are TRBV3-1 (or the pseudogene TRBV3-2) and TRBJ2-7; D possibly corresponds to TRBD1 (5 bases). CDR1 and CDR2 from the germline V gene are LGHDT and YNNKEL (reference sequence). Deletions cut 4 bases from V and 3 bases from J, with 10 bases between. This CDR3 has 13 residues. CDR3: CASSRGHFYEQYF. The CDR3 DNA reads TGTGCCAGCAGCCGAGGACACTTCTACGAGCAGTACTTC.

The rearrangement joins TRBV4-1 to TRBJ2-1, with 10 bases lining up with TRBD2. V trimming: 0 bases; J trimming: 6 bases; junction bases outside the gene matches: 2. Per the germline V gene, CDR1 is MGHRA and CDR2 is YSYEKL. This CDR3 spans 15 amino acids. The CDR3 loop reads CASSQDPSGSNEQFF. The CDR3 region has the DNA TGCGCCAGCAGCCAAGATCCTAGCGGGAGCAATGAGCAGTTCTTC.

The rearrangement uses TRBV27 and TRBJ1-5; no reliable D call. The CDR3 has 15 amino acids. From germline, CDR1 is MNHEY and CDR2 SMNVEV (reference sequence). V was shortened by 5 bases and J by 5 bases, with 16 bases between the two germline ends. The CDR3: CASSPTPLTDQPQHF. DNA of the CDR3: TGTGCCAGCAGTCCCACACCTCTCACCGATCAGCCCCAGCATTTT.

The V gene is TRBV6-2 or TRBV6-3, the J gene TRBJ2-7; D unclear. V lost 2 bases and J 3 bases, leaving 20 bases between the germline ends. The length of the CDR3 is 17 residues. In germline, CDR1 is MNHEY, CDR2 SVGEGT. This CDR3 reads CASSYVQFRSYYYEQYF. The CDR3 region has the DNA TGTGCCAGCAGTTACGTCCAATTCCGGAGCTACTACTACGAGCAGTACTTC.

V is TRBV5-1 and J is TRBJ1-1, with TRBD1 identical over 7 bases. CDR3 length: 15 amino acids. CDR1 is SGHRS and CDR2 is YFSETQ in the germline V gene. Losses at the gene ends were 4 bases for V and 1 base for J; bases not matched to a gene: 7. The CDR3 loop reads CASSGGTAWNTEAFF. The CDR3 DNA reads as TGCGCCAGCAGCGGAGGGACAGCGTGGAACACTGAAGCTTTCTTT.

CDR3 loop: CASSKQPGLLETQYF. The CDR3 DNA sequence: TGTGCCAGCAGTAAACAGCCGGGACTCTTAGAGACCCAGTACTTC. V gene TRBV27 combines with J gene TRBJ2-5; perhaps TRBD2 as D (6 bases). V lost 5 bases and J lost 4, with 17 bases in between. This CDR3 is built from 15 residues. Germline V gives CDR1 MNHEY, CDR2 SMNVEV (reference sequence).

This clone showed up just once. CDR3 region: CASSLQGGYGYTF. The DNA of the CDR3 is TGTGCCAGCAGTCTACAGGGCGGGTATGGCTACACCTTC. The chain combines TRBV27 with TRBJ1-2, with a possible D match to TRBD1 (6 bases). The CDR3 has 13 residues. From germline, CDR1 is MNHEY and CDR2 SMNVEV (reference sequence). Between the trimmed V and J ends, which lost 5 bases and 5 bases, there was a span of 12 bases.

The J gene is TRBJ1-5, the V gene TRBV10-3; TRBD1 is a possible D gene (5 bases). CDR1 ENHRY and CDR2 SYGVKD come from the germline V gene. CDR3 length: 14 residues. Trimming left V 3 bases short and J 6 bases short, with 12 bases between. In nucleotides, the CDR3 is TGTGCCATCAGTGACGGTAGGGGCATTCAGCCCCAGCATTTT. Amino acid sequence: CAISDGRGIQPQHF.

The rearrangement uses TRBV2 and TRBJ2-3, with 9 bases identical to TRBD1. The CDR3 has 16 amino acids. The V segment lost 6 bases and the J segment 4 bases; nucleotides outside the gene matches: 11. Germline V gene lookup returns CDR1 SNHLY and CDR2 FYNNEI. The CDR3: CASRATGGFIADTQYF. CDR3 DNA: TGTGCCAGCAGAGCTACAGGGGGCTTTATCGCAGATACGCAGTATTTT.

The chain recombines TRBV4-1 with TRBJ1-2, with a tentative D call TRBD1 (6 bases). This CDR3 comprises 17 residues. Per the germline V gene, CDR1 is MGHRA and CDR2 is YSYEKL. V was trimmed by 0 bases and J by 0 bases, leaving 14 bases between them. CDR3 loop: CASSQDPAAGANYGYTF. The CDR3 nucleotides read TGCGCCAGCAGCCAAGATCCCGCCGCAGGGGCTAACTATGGCTACACCTTC.